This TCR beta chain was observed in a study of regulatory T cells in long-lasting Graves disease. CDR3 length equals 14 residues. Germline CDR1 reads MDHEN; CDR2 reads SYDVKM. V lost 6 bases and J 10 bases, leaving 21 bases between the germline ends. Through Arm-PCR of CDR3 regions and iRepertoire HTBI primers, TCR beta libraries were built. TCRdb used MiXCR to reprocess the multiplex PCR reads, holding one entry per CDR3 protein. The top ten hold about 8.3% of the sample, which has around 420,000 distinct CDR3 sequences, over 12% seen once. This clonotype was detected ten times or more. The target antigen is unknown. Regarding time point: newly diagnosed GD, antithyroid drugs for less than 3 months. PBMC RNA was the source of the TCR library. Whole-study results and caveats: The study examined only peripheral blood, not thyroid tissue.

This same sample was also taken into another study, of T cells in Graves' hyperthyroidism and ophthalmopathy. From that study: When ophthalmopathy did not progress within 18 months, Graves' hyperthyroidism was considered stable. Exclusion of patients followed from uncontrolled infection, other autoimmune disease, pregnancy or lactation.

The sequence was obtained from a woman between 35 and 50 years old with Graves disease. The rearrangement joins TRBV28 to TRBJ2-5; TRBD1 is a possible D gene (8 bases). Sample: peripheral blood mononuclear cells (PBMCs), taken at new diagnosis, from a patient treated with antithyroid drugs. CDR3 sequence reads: CASSPGQGRGGQYF. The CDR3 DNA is TGTGCCAGCAGCCCCGGACAGGGTAGGGGGGGCCAGTACTTC.